This TCR beta chain was sequenced during a study of regulatory T cells in long-lasting Graves disease. The CDR3 totals 15 residues. The germline CDR1 and CDR2 sequences are SGHTA and FQGNSA. Time point defined: newly diagnosed GD, antithyroid drugs for less than 3 months. Extracted RNA from PBMCs served as the source of the TCR library. Roughly 9 milliliters of peripheral blood were taken and placed in EDTA tubes. This clonotype was counted many times. A junction end diverges from the germline sequence, so it may reflect a read error. Construction of TCR beta libraries relied on iRepertoire HTBI primers and on Arm-PCR targeting CDR3 regions. MiXCR was run by TCRdb on the multiplex PCR reads, yielding one entry per CDR3 protein. The sample includes roughly 560,000 distinct CDR3 sequences, more than 10% of them seen just once. The same specimen was also included in a second study, on T cells in Graves' hyperthyroidism and ophthalmopathy. That publication notes: Graves' hyperthyroidism qualified as stable when ophthalmopathy did not progress within 18 months. Patients showing uncontrolled infection, other autoimmune disease, pregnancy or lactation were ineligible. TCR CDR3 regions were first amplified by RT-PCR with HTBI primers.

The chain employs TRBV7-2 and TRBJ2-1; D might be TRBD2 (6 bases). The source of this sequence is a woman in her 30s with Graves disease. The sequencing used peripheral blood mononuclear cells (PBMCs), collected at new diagnosis, from a patient treated with antithyroid drugs. CDR3 sequence reads: CASSLASLIVHEQFF. The CDR3 DNA reads as TGTGCCAGCAGCCTAGCGTCACTGATCGTCCATGAGCAGTTCTTC.